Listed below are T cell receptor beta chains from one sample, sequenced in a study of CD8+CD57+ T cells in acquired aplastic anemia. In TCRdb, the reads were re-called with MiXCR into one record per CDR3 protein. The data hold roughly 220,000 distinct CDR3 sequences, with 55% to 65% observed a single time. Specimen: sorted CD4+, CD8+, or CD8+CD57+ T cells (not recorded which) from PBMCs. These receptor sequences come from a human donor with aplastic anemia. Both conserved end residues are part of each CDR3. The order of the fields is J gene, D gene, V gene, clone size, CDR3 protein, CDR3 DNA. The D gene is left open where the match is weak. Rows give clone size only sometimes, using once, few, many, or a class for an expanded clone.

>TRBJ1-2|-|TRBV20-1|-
CSAILRGLEYYGYTF
TGCAGTGCCATTTTGCGAGGCCTCGAATACTATGGCTACACCTTC
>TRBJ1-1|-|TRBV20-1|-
CSAKTAHTEAFF
TGCAGTGCAAAAACAGCGCACACTGAAGCTTTCTTT
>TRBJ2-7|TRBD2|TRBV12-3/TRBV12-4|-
CASRRGLAGPLGEQYF
TGTGCCAGCAGACGTGGACTAGCGGGGCCACTGGGCGAGCAGTACTTC
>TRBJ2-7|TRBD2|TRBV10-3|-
CAISDRGLAGIYEQYF
TGTGCCATCAGTGACCGGGGACTAGCGGGAATCTACGAGCAGTACTTC
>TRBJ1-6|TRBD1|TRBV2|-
CASSFQAGGFSPLHF
TGTGCCAGCAGTTTCCAGGCAGGGGGATTTTCACCCCTCCACTTT
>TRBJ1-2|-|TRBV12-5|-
CASVLNYGYTF
TGTGCTAGTGTACTAAACTATGGCTACACCTTC
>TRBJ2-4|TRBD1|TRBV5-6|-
CASRLWTGKNIQYF
TGTGCCAGCCGACTTTGGACAGGAAAAAACATTCAGTACTTC
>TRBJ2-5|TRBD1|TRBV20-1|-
CSARGDSQETQYF
TGCAGTGCTAGGGGGGACAGCCAAGAGACCCAGTACTTC
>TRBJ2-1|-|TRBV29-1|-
CSAGPHNEQFF
TGCAGCGCCGGCCCCCACAATGAGCAGTTCTTC
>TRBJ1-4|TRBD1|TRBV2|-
CASIRDSGEKLFF
TGTGCCAGCATAAGGGACAGTGGCGAAAAACTGTTTTTT
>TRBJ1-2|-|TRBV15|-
CATSRALEGDYGYTF
TGTGCCACCAGCAGAGCCTTGGAGGGGGACTATGGCTACACCTTC
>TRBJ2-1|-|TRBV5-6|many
CASSSFEQFF
TGTGCCAGCAGCTCGTTTGAGCAGTTCTTC
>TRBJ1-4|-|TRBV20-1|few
CSAPPLRGEKLFF
TGCAGTGCTCCACCTTTGCGGGGAGAAAAACTGTTTTTT
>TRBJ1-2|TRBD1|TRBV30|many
CAWRFETGDGYTF
TGTGCCTGGAGATTTGAGACAGGGGATGGCTACACCTTC
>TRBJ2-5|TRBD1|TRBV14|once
CASSQVGQGPETTQHF
TGTGCCAGCAGCCAAGTGGGACAGGGTCCTGAAACGACCCAGCACTTC
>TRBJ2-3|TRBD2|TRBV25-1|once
CASGSLGLAGNTDTQYF
TGTGCCAGCGGATCATTAGGACTAGCGGGGAACACAGATACGCAGTATTTT
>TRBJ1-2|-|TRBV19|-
CASSIGSGYTF
TGTGCCAGTAGTATTGGGAGCGGCTACACCTTC
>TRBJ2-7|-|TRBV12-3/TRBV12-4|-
CASSQKLRNGGQYF
TGTGCCAGCAGTCAAAAATTACGAAACGGGGGGCAGTACTTC
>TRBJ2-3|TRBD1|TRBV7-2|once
CASSTGTGVTQYF
TGTGCCAGCAGTACCGGGACAGGGGTAACGCAGTATTTT
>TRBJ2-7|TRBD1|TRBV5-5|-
CASTTGVEQYF
TGTGCCAGTACGACAGGGGTCGAGCAGTACTTC
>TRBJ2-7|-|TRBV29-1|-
CSVGQSSYEQYF
TGCAGCGTTGGCCAGAGCTCCTACGAGCAGTACTTC
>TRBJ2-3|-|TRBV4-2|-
CASSQDRGGSTDTQYF
TGTGCCAGCAGCCAAGACCGAGGGGGTAGCACAGATACGCAGTATTTT
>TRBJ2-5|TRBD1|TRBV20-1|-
CSARGTGGPETQYF
TGCAGTGCTAGGGGGACAGGGGGCCCAGAGACCCAGTACTTC
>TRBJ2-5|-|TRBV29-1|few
CSVLDRQQETQYF
TGCAGCGTTTTGGACCGCCAGCAAGAGACCCAGTACTTC
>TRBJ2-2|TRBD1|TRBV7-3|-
CASSLVQGAVGTGELFF
TGTGCCAGCAGCTTGGTACAGGGGGCGGTCGGCACCGGGGAGCTGTTTTTT
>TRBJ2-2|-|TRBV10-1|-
CASSDILVWGTGELFF
TGCGCCAGCAGTGATATACTAGTATGGGGCACCGGGGAGCTGTTTTTT
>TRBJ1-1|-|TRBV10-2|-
CASRYRQATPPREAFF
TGCGCCAGCAGATACCGACAGGCTACCCCCCCCCGAGAAGCTTTCTTT
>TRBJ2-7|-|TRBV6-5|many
CASRLQDAGLEQYF
TGTGCCAGCAGATTACAGGATGCCGGGTTGGAGCAGTACTTC
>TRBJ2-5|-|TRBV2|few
CASSEAPGTQYF
TGTGCCAGCAGTGAAGCCCCAGGCACCCAGTACTTC
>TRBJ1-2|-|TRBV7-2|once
CASSLDRTRGYTF
TGTGCCAGCAGCTTAGATAGGACGAGGGGCTACACCTTC
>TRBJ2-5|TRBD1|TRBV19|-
CASSTTGVWETQYF
TGTGCCAGTAGCACTACAGGGGTATGGGAGACCCAGTACTTC
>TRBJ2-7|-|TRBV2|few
CARGTGFNEQYF
TGTGCCAGAGGAACAGGGTTCAACGAGCAGTACTTC
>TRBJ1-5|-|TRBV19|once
CASSIRQGGYQPQHF
TGTGCCAGTAGTATAAGGCAGGGAGGGTATCAGCCCCAGCATTTT
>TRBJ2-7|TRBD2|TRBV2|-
CASSEAREGEQYF
TGTGCCAGCAGTGAAGCGCGGGAGGGCGAGCAGTACTTC
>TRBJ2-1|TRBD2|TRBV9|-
CASSIGTSGGIDEQFF
TGTGCCAGCAGCATTGGGACTAGCGGGGGGATCGATGAGCAGTTCTTC
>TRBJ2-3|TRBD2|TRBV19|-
CASSILWTSGGSTDTQYF
TGTGCCAGTAGTATCTTGTGGACTAGCGGGGGAAGCACAGATACGCAGTATTTT
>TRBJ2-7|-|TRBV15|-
CATSREGGSSYEQYF
TGTGCCACCAGCAGAGAGGGAGGAAGCTCCTACGAGCAGTACTTC
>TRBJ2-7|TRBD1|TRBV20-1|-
CSATGTGHSYEQYF
TGCAGTGCTACCGGGACAGGGCACTCCTACGAGCAGTACTTC
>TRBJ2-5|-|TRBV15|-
CATSSYTQETQYF
TGTGCCACCAGCTCATACACGCAAGAGACCCAGTACTTC
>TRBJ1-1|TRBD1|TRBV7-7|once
CASSLRDRGTEAFF
TGTGCTAGCAGCTTACGGGACAGGGGGACTGAAGCTTTCTTT
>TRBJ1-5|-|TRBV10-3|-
CAISGGQRGNQPQHF
TGTGCCATCAGTGGCGGACAAAGGGGTAATCAGCCCCAGCATTTT
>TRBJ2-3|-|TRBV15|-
CATSREGLSTDTQYF
TGTGCCACCAGCAGAGAGGGATTGAGCACAGATACGCAGTATTTT
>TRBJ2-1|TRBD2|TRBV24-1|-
CATSGAGGPGNEQFF
TGTGCCACCAGTGGGGCGGGAGGGCCAGGCAATGAGCAGTTCTTC
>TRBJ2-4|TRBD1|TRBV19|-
CATVADRVNIQYF
TGTGCCACCGTGGCGGACAGGGTAAACATTCAGTACTTC
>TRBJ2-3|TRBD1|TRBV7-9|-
CASTDRDHTDTQYF
TGTGCCAGCACGGACAGGGATCATACAGATACGCAGTATTTT
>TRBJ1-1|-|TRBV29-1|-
CSVEGPQGSNTEAFF
TGCAGCGTTGAAGGCCCGCAGGGTTCGAACACTGAAGCTTTCTTT
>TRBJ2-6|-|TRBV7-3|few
CASSSYGANVLTF
TGTGCCAGCAGCTCCTATGGGGCCAACGTCCTGACTTTC
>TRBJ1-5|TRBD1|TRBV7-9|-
CASSLGGRGGQPQHF
TGTGCCAGCAGCTTAGGCGGCAGGGGGGGACAGCCCCAGCATTTT
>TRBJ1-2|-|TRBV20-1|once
CSARDSLSGCTF
TGCAGTGCTAGGGACAGTCTTTCCGGCTGCACCTTC
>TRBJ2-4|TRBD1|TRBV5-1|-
CASSLGSDRAGNIQYF
TGCGCCAGCAGCTTGGGATCGGACAGGGCTGGAAACATTCAGTACTTC